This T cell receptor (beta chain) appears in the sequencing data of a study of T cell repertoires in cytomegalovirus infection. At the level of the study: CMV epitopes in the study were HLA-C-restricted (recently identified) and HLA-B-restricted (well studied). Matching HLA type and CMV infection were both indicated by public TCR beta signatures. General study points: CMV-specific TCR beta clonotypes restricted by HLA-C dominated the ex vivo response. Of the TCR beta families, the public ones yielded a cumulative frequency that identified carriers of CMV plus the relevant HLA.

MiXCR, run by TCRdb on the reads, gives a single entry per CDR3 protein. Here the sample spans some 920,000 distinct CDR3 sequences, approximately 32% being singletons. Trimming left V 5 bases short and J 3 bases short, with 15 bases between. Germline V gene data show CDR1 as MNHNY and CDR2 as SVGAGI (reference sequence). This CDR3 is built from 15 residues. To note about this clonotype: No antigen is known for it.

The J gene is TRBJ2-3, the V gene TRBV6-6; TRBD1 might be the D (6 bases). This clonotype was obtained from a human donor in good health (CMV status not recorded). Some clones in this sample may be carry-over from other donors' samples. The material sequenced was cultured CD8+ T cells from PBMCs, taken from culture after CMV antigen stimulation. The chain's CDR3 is CASSHGQHPTDTQYF. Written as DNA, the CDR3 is TGTGCCAGCAGTCACGGACAGCACCCGACAGATACGCAGTATTTT.